This T cell receptor beta chain is from a study of TIL therapy for anti-PD-1-resistant metastatic lung cancer. Across the whole study: Patients then received nivolumab; progressors got lymphodepletion, TIL and IL-2.

The CDR3 contains 22 residues. CDR1 and CDR2 from the germline V gene are MDHEN and SYDVKM. Trimming cost V 6 bases and J 0 bases; bases outside gene matches: 24. The immunoSEQ assay was v3. Survey-level samples got roughly 1.9 million read pairs; deep-level samples got roughly 5-6.5 million. The protocol was immunoSEQ multiplex PCR, while the TCRdb copy is restricted to in-frame clones and leaves out a portion. The sample has approximately 47,000 clones; approximately 86% are singletons. Time point in this sample: pre-treatment sample, taken before nivolumab and TIL therapy. Sample: blood, taken at baseline. The clonotype originates from a person aged 25-80 years with non-small cell lung cancer. This sequence joins TRBV28 and TRBJ2-3, with 10 bases matching TRBD1. The CDR3 DNA reads TGTGCCAGCAGCGGTTATGCAACCGGGACAGGGGCCTTCCCTCAGAGCACAGATACGCAGTATTTT. This sequence encodes CASSGYATGTGAFPQSTDTQYF.